These 11 T cell receptor beta chains came from one sample sequenced in a study of CD8+CD57+ T cells in acquired aplastic anemia. The TCR beta profiling, which covered VDJ combination and CDR3 sequence, was carried out using genomic DNA as the template. TCRdb re-called the reads through MiXCR, storing one row per CDR3 protein. The data contain approximately 170,000 distinct CDR3 sequences, approximately 60% of them seen just once; the ten biggest clones take up under 60%. Material for sequencing was sorted CD4+, CD8+, or CD8+CD57+ T cells (not recorded which) from PBMCs. These receptors all stem from a human donor in good health.

This clonotype was counted ten times or more. The gene calls are TRBV3-1 and TRBJ2-5, with D hard to call. With 0 bases removed from V and 5 bases from J, the gap between germline ends came to 4 bases. The V gene's germline CDR1 is LGHDT and CDR2 YNNKEL (reference sequence). The CDR3 loop spans 12 amino acids. This CDR3 is CASSQEWETQYF. CDR3 DNA: TGTGCCAGCAGCCAAGAATGGGAGACCCAGTACTTC.

This clonotype was detected once. The chain carries TRBV29-1 and TRBJ2-5; 7 bases line up with TRBD2. Unmatched junction bases numbered 3, after V lost 3 bases and J lost 5 bases. This CDR3 is built from 12 residues. Germline V gene lookup returns CDR1 SQVTM and CDR2 ANQGSEA. CDR3 bases: TGCAGCGTTGAGGGGGGGGGGGAGACCCAGTACTTC. Protein sequence: CSVEGGGETQYF.

The CDR3 here is CASSETGGRGTEAFF. CDR3 bases: TGTGCCAGCAGTGAGACAGGGGGTCGGGGCACTGAAGCTTTCTTT. This chain links TRBV25-1 with TRBJ1-1; 9 bases are shared with TRBD1. CDR1 is MGHDK, CDR2 SYGVNS, per germline. With V trimmed by 3 bases and J by 4 bases, 6 bases remained unmatched. This CDR3 region has 15 residues.

The table lists this clonotype with many counts. The chain joins TRBV20-1 to TRBJ2-2; TRBD2 aligns across 8 bases. Germline V gene sequence: CDR1 DFQATT, CDR2 SNEGSKA (reference sequence). J was trimmed by 5 bases and V by 0 bases; bases with no gene match: 8. There are 16 residues in the CDR3. The CDR3 region is CSARDYKSGRTGELFF. CDR3 in DNA: TGCAGTGCTAGAGACTACAAAAGCGGGAGAACCGGGGAGCTGTTTTTT.

This rearrangement joins TRBV19 to TRBJ1-6; D is ambiguous. The CDR3 consists of 14 residues. Germline assignment: CDR1 LNHDA and CDR2 SQIVND (reference sequence). V was shortened by 6 bases and J by 7 bases, with 13 bases between the two germline ends. The CDR3 DNA sequence: TGTGCCAGTAGGGGGTGGATTGAGAATTCACCCCTCCACTTT. It yields the protein CASRGWIENSPLHF.

This clonotype was seen at least ten times. The rearrangement links TRBV6-2 or TRBV6-3 to TRBJ2-3; D remains ambiguous. The CDR3 totals 12 residues. V lost 10 bases and J 2 bases, leaving 10 bases between the germline ends. Germline V gene lookup returns CDR1 MNHEY and CDR2 SVGEGT. The CDR3 DNA reads as TGTGCCACCCGAACCAACACAGATACGCAGTATTTT. Translating gives CATRTNTDTQYF.

V and J are TRBV20-1 and TRBJ1-3; 7 nucleotides match TRBD1. CDR1 DFQATT and CDR2 SNEGSKA come from the germline V gene (reference sequence). The V gene end was trimmed by 3 bases and the J gene end by 7 bases; junction bases not matched to a gene: 6. This CDR3 is 13 amino acids long. CDR3 bases: TGCAGTGCTAGTGGACAGGCTTCCAACACCATATATTTT. Its translation is CSASGQASNTIYF.

The J gene is TRBJ1-1, the V gene TRBV7-9; D is possibly TRBD1 (5 bases). The V gene's germline CDR1 is SEHNR and CDR2 FQNEAQ (reference sequence). The germline V and J ends were trimmed by 5 bases and 1 base, with 8 bases remaining between them. The CDR3 length is 13 residues. The CDR3 sequence is CASSTTENTEAFF. As DNA, the CDR3 is TGTGCCAGCAGCACGACAGAGAACACTGAAGCTTTCTTT. Drawing the rest from reference TRBV7-9 and TRBJ1-1, the complete variable domain is DTGVSQNPRHKITKRGQNVTFRCDPISEHNRLYWYRQTLGQGPEFLTYFQNEAQLEKSRLLSDRFSAERPKGSFSTLEIQRTEQGDSAMYLCASSTTENTEAFFGQGTRLTVV.

The rearrangement uses TRBV5-4 and TRBJ1-3, with 7 bases that match TRBD1. With V trimmed by 6 bases and J by 3 bases, 3 bases remained unmatched. The germline V gene has CDR1 SGHNT and CDR2 YYREEE (reference sequence). This CDR3 has 13 amino acids. The CDR3 loop reads CASTNRGGNTIYF. The DNA for the CDR3 is TGTGCCAGCACGAACAGGGGTGGAAACACCATATATTTT.

The chain carries TRBV7-2 and TRBJ1-2; no definite D call. CDR1 and CDR2 from the germline V gene are SGHTA and FQGNSA. Trimming took off 1 base at V and 6 bases at J, with 12 bases between the two ends. The CDR3 spans 14 residues. The CDR3 sequence is CASSLVAGENGYTF. Here the CDR3 DNA reads TGTGCCAGCAGCTTAGTTGCTGGGGAGAATGGCTACACCTTC.

As regards this clonotype: The junction departs from germline at one end; a sequencing error may be responsible. In nucleotides, the CDR3 is TGTGCCAGCAGCCTTGGGGGGGAGAGCTCCTACGAGCAGTACTTC. It specifies CASSLGGESSYEQYF. The chain links TRBV4-1 to TRBJ2-7; 7 bases fit TRBD2. Germline V lookup: CDR1 MGHRA, CDR2 YSYEKL. The CDR3 runs to 15 residues.